This T cell receptor beta chain was identified during a study of neurological immune-mediated disorders. Study results and caveats: In multiple sclerosis patients, the repertoire cluster was unrelated to clinical or MRI findings.

Details on this clonotype: As yet, its antigen is unknown.

This CDR3 spans 15 amino acids. The germline V and J ends were trimmed by 2 bases and 0 bases, with 8 bases remaining between them. Germline assignment: CDR1 SGHNT and CDR2 YENEEA. A total of 2 million PBMCs stored at -80 degrees C provided the unsorted libraries. Via MiXCR, TCRdb re-called the 5' RACE reads, giving one row per CDR3 protein. The sample includes about 40,000 distinct CDR3 sequences, 2.5% seen only once; the top ten take approximately 2.3%. The clonotype originates from a man between 45 and 60 years old with multiple sclerosis. The sequenced sample consisted of PBMCs. V is TRBV11-3 and J is TRBJ2-4; D gene uncertain. CDR3 bases: TGTGCCAGCAGCTTAAGACTGCTAGCCAAAAACATTCAGTACTTC. It yields the protein CASSLRLLAKNIQYF.